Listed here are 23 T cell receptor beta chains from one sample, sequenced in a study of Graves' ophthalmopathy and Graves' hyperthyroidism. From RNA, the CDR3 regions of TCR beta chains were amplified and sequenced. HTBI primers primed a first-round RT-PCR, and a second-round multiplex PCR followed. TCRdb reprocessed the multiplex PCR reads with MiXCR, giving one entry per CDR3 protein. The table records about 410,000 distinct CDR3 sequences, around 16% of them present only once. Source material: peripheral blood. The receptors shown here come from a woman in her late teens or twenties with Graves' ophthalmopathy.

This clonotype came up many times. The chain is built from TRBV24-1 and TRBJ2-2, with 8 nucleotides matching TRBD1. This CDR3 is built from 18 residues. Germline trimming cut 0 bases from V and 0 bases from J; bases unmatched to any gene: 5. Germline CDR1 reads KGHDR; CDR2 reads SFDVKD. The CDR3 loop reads CATSDLTPQGANTGELFF. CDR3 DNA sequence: TGTGCCACCAGTGATTTGACCCCACAGGGGGCGAACACCGGGGAGCTGTTTTTT.

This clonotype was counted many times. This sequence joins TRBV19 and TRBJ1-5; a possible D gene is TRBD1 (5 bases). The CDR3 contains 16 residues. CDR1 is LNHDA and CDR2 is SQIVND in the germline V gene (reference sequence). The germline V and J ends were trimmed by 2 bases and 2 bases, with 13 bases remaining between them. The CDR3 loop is CASSIRDFGGNQPQHF. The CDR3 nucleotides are TGTGCCAGTAGTATAAGGGACTTTGGGGGCAATCAGCCCCAGCATTTT.

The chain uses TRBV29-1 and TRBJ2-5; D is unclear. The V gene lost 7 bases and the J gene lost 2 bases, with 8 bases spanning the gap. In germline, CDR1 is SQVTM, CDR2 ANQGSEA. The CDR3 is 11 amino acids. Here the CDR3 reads CSGRDQETQYF. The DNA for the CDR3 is TGCAGCGGCAGAGATCAAGAGACCCAGTACTTC. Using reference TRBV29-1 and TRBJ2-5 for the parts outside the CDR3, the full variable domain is SAVISQKPSRDICQRGTSLTIQCQVDSQVTMMFWYRQQPGQSLTLIATANQGSEATYESGFVIDKFPISRPNLTFSTLTVSNMSPEDSSIYLCSGRDQETQYFGPGTRLLVL.

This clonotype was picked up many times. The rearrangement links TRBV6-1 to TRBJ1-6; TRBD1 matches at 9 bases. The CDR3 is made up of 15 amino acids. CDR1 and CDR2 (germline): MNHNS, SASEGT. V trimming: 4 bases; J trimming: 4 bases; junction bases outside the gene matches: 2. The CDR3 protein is CASSAGTGYNSPLHF. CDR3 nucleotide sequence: TGTGCCAGCAGTGCCGGGACAGGGTATAATTCACCCCTCCACTTT.

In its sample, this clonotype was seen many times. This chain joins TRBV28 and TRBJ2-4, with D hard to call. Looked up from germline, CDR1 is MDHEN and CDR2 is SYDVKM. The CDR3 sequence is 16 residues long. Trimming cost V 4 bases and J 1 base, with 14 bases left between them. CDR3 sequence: CASSSGGTGAKNIQYF. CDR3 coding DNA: TGTGCCAGCAGTTCGGGTGGAACTGGGGCCAAAAACATTCAGTACTTC. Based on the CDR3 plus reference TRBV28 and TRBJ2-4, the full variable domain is DVKVTQSSRYLVKRTGEKVFLECVQDMDHENMFWYRQDPGLGLRLIYFSYDVKMKEKGDIPEGYSVSREKKERFSLILESASTNQTSMYLCASSSGGTGAKNIQYFGAGTRLSVL.

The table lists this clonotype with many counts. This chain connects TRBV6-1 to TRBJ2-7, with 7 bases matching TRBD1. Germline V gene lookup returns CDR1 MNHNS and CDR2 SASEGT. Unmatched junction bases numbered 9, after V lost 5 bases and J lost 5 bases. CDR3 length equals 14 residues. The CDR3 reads CASSKRQGLDEQYF. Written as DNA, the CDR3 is TGTGCCAGCAGTAAGAGACAGGGTTTGGACGAGCAGTACTTC.

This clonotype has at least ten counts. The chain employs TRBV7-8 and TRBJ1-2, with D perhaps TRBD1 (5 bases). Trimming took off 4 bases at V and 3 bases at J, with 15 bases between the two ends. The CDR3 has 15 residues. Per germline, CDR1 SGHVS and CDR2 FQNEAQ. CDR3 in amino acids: CASSSLTGTYYGYTF. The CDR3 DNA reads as TGTGCCAGCAGCTCTTTGACCGGGACTTACTATGGCTACACCTTC. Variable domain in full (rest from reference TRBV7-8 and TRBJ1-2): GAGVSQSPRYKVAKRGQDVALRCDPISGHVSLFWYQQALGQGPEFLTYFQNEAQLDKSGLPSDRFFAERPEGSVSTLKIQRTQQEDSAVYLCASSSLTGTYYGYTFGSGTRLTVV.

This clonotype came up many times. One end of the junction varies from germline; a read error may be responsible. The CDR3 coding sequence is TGTGCCAGCAGCCCGACCGTGTTC. It is translated as CASSPTVF. The chain joins TRBV7-8 to TRBJ1-2; D is unclear. Germline lookup yields CDR1 SGHVS and CDR2 FQNEAQ. The CDR3 has 8 amino acids.

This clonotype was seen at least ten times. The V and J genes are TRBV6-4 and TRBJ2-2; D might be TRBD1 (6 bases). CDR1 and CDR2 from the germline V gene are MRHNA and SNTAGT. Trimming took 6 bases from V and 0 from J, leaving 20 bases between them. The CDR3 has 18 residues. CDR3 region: CASRPIPGGGANTGELFF. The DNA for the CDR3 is TGTGCCAGCAGGCCAATACCGGGTGGGGGCGCGAACACCGGGGAGCTGTTTTTT.

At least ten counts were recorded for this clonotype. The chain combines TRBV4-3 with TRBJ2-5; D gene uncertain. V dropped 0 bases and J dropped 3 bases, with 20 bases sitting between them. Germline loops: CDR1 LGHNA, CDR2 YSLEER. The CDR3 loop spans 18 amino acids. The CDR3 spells CASSQDPLGSGTKETQYF. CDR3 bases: TGCGCCAGCAGCCAAGATCCCCTTGGCTCCGGCACTAAAGAGACCCAGTACTTC.

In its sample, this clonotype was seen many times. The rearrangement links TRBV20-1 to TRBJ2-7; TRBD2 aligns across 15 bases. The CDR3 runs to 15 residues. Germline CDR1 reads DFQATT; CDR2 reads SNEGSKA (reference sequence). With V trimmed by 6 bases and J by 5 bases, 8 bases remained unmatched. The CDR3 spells CSAQPGTSGRHEQYF. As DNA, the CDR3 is TGCAGTGCCCAACCCGGGACTAGCGGGAGGCACGAGCAGTACTTC.

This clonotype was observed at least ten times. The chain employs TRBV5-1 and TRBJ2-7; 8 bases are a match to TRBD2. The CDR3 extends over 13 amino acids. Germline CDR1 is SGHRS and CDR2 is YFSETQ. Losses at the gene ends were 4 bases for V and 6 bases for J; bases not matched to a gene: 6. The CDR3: CASSVPREGEQYF. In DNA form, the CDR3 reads TGCGCCAGCAGCGTCCCCCGGGAGGGCGAGCAGTACTTC.

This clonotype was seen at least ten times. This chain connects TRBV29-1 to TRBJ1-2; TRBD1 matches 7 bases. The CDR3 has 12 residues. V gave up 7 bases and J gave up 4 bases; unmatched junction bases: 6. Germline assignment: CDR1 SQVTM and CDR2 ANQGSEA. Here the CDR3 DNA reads TGCAGCGGCTACGACAGGGCCTATGGCTACACCTTC. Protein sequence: CSGYDRAYGYTF.

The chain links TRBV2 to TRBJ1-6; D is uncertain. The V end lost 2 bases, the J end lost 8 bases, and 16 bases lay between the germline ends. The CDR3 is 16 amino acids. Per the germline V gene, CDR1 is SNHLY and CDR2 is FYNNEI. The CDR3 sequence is CASSESTLLGYSPLHF. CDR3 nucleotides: TGTGCCAGCAGTGAATCGACTCTCCTTGGGTATTCACCCCTCCACTTT.

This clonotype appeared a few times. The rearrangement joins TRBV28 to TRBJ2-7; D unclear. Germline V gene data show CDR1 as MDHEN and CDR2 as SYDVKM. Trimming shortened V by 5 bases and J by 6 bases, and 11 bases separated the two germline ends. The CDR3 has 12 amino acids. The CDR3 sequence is CASSAFGREQYF. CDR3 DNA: TGTGCCAGCAGTGCTTTCGGACGCGAGCAGTACTTC.

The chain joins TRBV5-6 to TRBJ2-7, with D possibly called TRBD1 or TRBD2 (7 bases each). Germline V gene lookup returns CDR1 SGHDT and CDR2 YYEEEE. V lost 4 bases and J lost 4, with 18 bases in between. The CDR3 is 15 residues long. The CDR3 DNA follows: TGTGCCAGCAGCCAGCAGACCAGGGGGGGATACGAGCAGTACTTC. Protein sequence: CASSQQTRGGYEQYF. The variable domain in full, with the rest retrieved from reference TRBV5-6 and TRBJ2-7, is DAGVTQSPTHLIKTRGQQVTLRCSPKSGHDTVSWYQQALGQGPQFIFQYYEEEERQRGNFPDRFSGHQFPNYSSELNVNALLLGDSALYLCASSQQTRGGYEQYFGPGTRLTVT.

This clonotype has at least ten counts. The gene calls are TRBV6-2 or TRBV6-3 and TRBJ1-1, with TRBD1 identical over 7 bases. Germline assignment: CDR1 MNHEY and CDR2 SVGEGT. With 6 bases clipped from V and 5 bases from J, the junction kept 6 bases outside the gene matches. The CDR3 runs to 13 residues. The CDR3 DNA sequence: TGTGCCAGCAGACCCCCGACAGGGACTGAAGCTTTCTTT. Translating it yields CASRPPTGTEAFF.

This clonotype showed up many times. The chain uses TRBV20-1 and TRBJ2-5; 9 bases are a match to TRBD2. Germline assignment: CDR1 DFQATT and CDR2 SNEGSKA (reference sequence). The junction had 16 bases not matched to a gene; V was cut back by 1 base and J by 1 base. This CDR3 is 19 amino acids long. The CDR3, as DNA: TGCAGTGCTAGAGGAGAAGCGGGGGGCGCCCAACCATTCCAAGAGACCCAGTACTTC. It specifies CSARGEAGGAQPFQETQYF.

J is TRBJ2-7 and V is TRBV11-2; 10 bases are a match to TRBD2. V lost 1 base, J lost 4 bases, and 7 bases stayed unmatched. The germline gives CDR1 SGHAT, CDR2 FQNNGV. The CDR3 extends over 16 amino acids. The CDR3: CASSLVSGTSVYEQYF. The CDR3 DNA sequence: TGTGCCAGCAGCTTAGTCTCCGGGACTAGCGTGTACGAGCAGTACTTC.

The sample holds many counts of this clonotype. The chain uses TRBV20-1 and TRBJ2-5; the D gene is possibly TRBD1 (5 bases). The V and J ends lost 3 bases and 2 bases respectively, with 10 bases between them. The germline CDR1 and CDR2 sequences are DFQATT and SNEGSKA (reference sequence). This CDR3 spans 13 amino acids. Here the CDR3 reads CSARGPIQETQYF. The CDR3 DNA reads TGCAGTGCTAGGGGGCCTATTCAAGAGACCCAGTACTTC.

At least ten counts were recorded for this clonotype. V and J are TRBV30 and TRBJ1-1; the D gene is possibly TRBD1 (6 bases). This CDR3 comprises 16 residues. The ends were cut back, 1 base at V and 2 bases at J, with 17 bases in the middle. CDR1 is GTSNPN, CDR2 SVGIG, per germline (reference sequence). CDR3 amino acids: CAWSGGARVRNTEAFF. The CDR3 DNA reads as TGTGCCTGGAGTGGGGGGGCAAGGGTTAGAAACACTGAAGCTTTCTTT.

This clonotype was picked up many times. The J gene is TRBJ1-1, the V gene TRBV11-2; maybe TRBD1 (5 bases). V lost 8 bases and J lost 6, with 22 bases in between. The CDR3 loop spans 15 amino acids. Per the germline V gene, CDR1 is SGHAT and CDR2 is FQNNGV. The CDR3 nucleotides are TGTGCCAGCGTCTTAGGGGACGGAGGGATCGCTGAAGCTTTCTTT. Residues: CASVLGDGGIAEAFF.

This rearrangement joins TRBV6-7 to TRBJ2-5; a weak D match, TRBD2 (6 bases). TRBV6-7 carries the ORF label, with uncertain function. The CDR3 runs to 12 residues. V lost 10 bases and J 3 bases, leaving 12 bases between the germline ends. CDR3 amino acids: CANRLVEETQYF. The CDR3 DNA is TGTGCCAACCGACTAGTGGAAGAGACCCAGTACTTC.